One and the same sample provided the 30 T cell receptor beta chains below, sequenced in a study of identical twins' blood T cells. TCRdb ran MiXCR on the 5' RACE reads and lists one entry per CDR3 protein. The sample gives fewer than 450,000 distinct CDR3 sequences, under 30% of which show up once; 5.5% to 6.5% is in the top ten. The sequencing input was PBMCs. These receptor sequences come from a woman aged 18 to 55 in good health.

This clonotype turned up a few times. The rearrangement joins TRBV6-5 to TRBJ1-1; D not certain. Trimming took off 8 bases at V and 0 bases at J, with 10 bases between the two ends. The CDR3 totals 13 residues. Germline CDR1 and CDR2: MNHEY and SVGAGI. CDR3 nucleotides: TGTGCCAGCCGCCTCGATTTGAACACTGAAGCTTTCTTT. Protein product: CASRLDLNTEAFF.

The CDR3 here is CASSLLSSNTGELFF. CDR3 DNA sequence: TGTGCCAGCAGCTTGTTGTCCTCGAACACCGGGGAGCTGTTTTTT. The chain is built from TRBV5-6 and TRBJ2-2, with no clear D. CDR1 and CDR2 (germline): SGHDT, YYEEEE. V shed 1 base and J shed 0 bases, with 7 bases lying between them. There are 15 residues in the CDR3.

J is TRBJ1-5 and V is TRBV19, with 7 positions matching TRBD1. The CDR3 has 15 residues. Germline CDR1 LNHDA, CDR2 SQIVND (reference sequence). V lost 5 bases, J lost 5 bases, and 9 bases stayed unmatched. CDR3 region: CASSPLRDSYQPQHF. CDR3 nucleotides: TGTGCCAGTAGTCCCCTCCGGGACAGCTATCAGCCCCAGCATTTT.

This clonotype has just a few counts. This rearrangement joins TRBV11-2 to TRBJ2-4; D not certain. V was clipped by 5 bases and J by 8 bases, with 16 bases between them. This CDR3 spans 14 amino acids. CDR1 is SGHAT and CDR2 is FQNNGV in the germline V gene. The CDR3 reads CASSLRLAADIQYF. In nucleotides, the CDR3 is TGTGCCAGCAGCCTCAGATTGGCGGCAGACATTCAGTACTTC.

V and J are TRBV20-1 and TRBJ1-5; D gene ambiguous. V lost 3 bases to trimming and J lost 3 bases, with 12 bases between them. CDR1 is DFQATT and CDR2 is SNEGSKA in the germline V gene (reference sequence). The CDR3 has 14 residues. CDR3 loop: CSASPGNLNQPQHF. The CDR3, as DNA: TGCAGTGCTAGCCCCGGGAACCTCAATCAGCCCCAGCATTTT.

The rearrangement uses TRBV20-1 and TRBJ1-1; 8 bases agree with TRBD1. The CDR3 has 13 residues. After removal of 6 bases from V and 3 bases from J, the junction contained 6 bases not matched to a gene. The germline V gene encodes CDR1 DFQATT and CDR2 SNEGSKA (reference sequence). Here the CDR3 reads CSAPTGEDTEAFF. In nucleotides, the CDR3 is TGCAGTGCCCCGACAGGGGAGGACACTGAAGCTTTCTTT.

In its sample, this clonotype was seen many times. The chain uses TRBV29-1 and TRBJ1-1; the match to TRBD1 covers 10 bases. CDR3 length equals 12 residues. In germline, CDR1 is SQVTM, CDR2 ANQGSEA. The junction had 4 bases not matched to a gene; V was cut back by 7 bases and J by 5 bases. The CDR3 coding sequence is TGCAGCGCCTGGGACAGGGGAACTGAAGCTTTCTTT. It specifies CSAWDRGTEAFF.

This clonotype was detected a few times. The chain links TRBV2 to TRBJ1-4, with 7 positions matching TRBD1. The CDR3 covers 13 residues. The V gene's germline CDR1 is SNHLY and CDR2 FYNNEI. J lost 8 bases, V lost 6 bases, and 6 bases had no gene match. Written as DNA, the CDR3 is TGTGCCAGCAGGGGACAGCCGGGGGAAAAACTGTTTTTT. Amino acids: CASRGQPGEKLFF.

This chain uses TRBV20-1 with TRBJ2-7, with no clear D. Germline values: CDR1 DFQATT, CDR2 SNEGSKA (reference sequence). V was shortened by 6 bases and J by 0 bases, with 15 bases between the two germline ends. This CDR3 has 14 amino acids. CDR3 sequence: CSAHQEPSSYEQYF. The CDR3 coding sequence is TGCAGTGCCCACCAAGAACCCAGCTCCTACGAGCAGTACTTC.

This clonotype has just a few counts. The V gene is TRBV5-1, the J gene TRBJ1-2; no reliable D call. Germline-derived CDR1 and CDR2 are SGHRS and YFSETQ. Trimming took off 4 bases at V and 0 bases at J, with 7 bases between the two ends. There are 13 residues in the CDR3. The CDR3 nucleotides are TGCGCCAGCAGCCTTAACACTAACTATGGCTACACCTTC. Amino acids: CASSLNTNYGYTF. Using reference TRBV5-1 and TRBJ1-2 for the parts outside the CDR3, the full variable domain is KAGVTQTPRYLIKTRGQQVTLSCSPISGHRSVSWYQQTPGQGLQFLFEYFSETQRNKGNFPGRFSGRQFSNSRSEMNVSTLELGDSALYLCASSLNTNYGYTFGSGTRLTVV.

This clonotype turned up a few times. The genes are TRBV3-1 and TRBJ2-5, with TRBD2 matching over 7 bases. V shed 4 bases and J 3 bases; nucleotides not matched to a gene: 5. This CDR3 is built from 14 residues. Per the germline V gene, CDR1 is LGHDT and CDR2 is YNNKEL (reference sequence). CDR3 region: CASSRGLPEETQYF. CDR3 coding DNA: TGTGCCAGCAGCCGGGGACTACCGGAAGAGACCCAGTACTTC.

This chain links TRBV20-1 with TRBJ2-5, with D perhaps TRBD2 (5 bases). V shed 2 bases and J shed 4 bases, with 14 bases lying between them. The length of the CDR3 is 14 residues. The germline V gene encodes CDR1 DFQATT and CDR2 SNEGSKA (reference sequence). The CDR3 reads CSARRSEGGETQYF. CDR3 bases: TGCAGTGCTAGAAGGTCGGAAGGAGGAGAGACCCAGTACTTC.

Turning to this clonotype: A much larger clone differs from this one at a single base, so this may be a read error. J is TRBJ1-4 and V is TRBV12-3 or TRBV12-4; D is ambiguous. CDR3 length equals 15 residues. The CDR3 reads CAGSSDPGTNEKLFF. The CDR3 DNA reads TGTGCCGGCAGTTCCGACCCCGGAACTAATGAAAAACTGTTTTTT.

The chain uses TRBV7-2 and TRBJ1-3; no firm D call. This CDR3 is built from 13 residues. Germline assignment: CDR1 SGHTA and CDR2 FQGNSA. Trimming left V 2 bases short and J 4 bases short, with 6 bases between. The CDR3 DNA follows: TGTGCCAGCAGCTTAAACAGAGGAAACACCATATATTTT. This codes for CASSLNRGNTIYF.

The chain uses TRBV15 and TRBJ2-1; D is perhaps TRBD2 (6 bases). Per the germline V gene, CDR1 is LNHNV and CDR2 is YYDKDF (reference sequence). The CDR3 spans 14 residues. V lost 5 bases and J lost 5, with 13 bases in between. In nucleotides, the CDR3 is TGTGCCACCAGCGGCTTGACTAGGAACAATGAGCAGTTCTTC. It is translated as CATSGLTRNNEQFF.

In this sample, this clonotype turned up many times. CDR3 amino acids: CASSTPDTGELFF. CDR3 sequence (DNA): TGTGCCAGCAGTACCCCGGACACCGGGGAGCTGTTTTTT. The chain combines TRBV6-2 or TRBV6-3 with TRBJ2-2; D ambiguous. The CDR3 has 13 amino acids. CDR1 and CDR2 (germline): MNHEY, SVGEGT. V lost 5 bases and J lost 3, with 7 bases in between.

This chain links TRBV20-1 with TRBJ2-7, with TRBD1 identical over 10 bases. The CDR3 spans 12 residues. J was trimmed by 6 bases and V by 6 bases; bases with no gene match: 5. Germline values: CDR1 DFQATT, CDR2 SNEGSKA (reference sequence). For the CDR3, the DNA is TGCAGTGCATCTTGGACAGGGGGCGAGCAGTACTTC. Its protein is CSASWTGGEQYF.

The V and J genes are TRBV5-6 and TRBJ1-2; 7 nucleotides agree with TRBD1. This CDR3 is built from 12 residues. V shed 1 base, J shed 7 bases, and the junction held 1 base outside the gene matches. Germline CDR1 reads SGHDT; CDR2 reads YYEEEE. In DNA, the CDR3 is TGTGCCAGCAGCTTGAGACAGGGTGGCTACACCTTC. This translates into CASSLRQGGYTF.

This clonotype was counted only a few times. One end of the junction does not line up with germline, which may come from a read error. V usage is TRBV27 and J usage is TRBJ2-1; D gene ambiguous. Germline V gene data show CDR1 as MNHEY and CDR2 as SMNVEV (reference sequence). The CDR3 length is 15 residues. The CDR3 loop reads CSSSSDVSSYNEQFF. The CDR3 nucleotides read TGTTCCAGCAGTTCGGACGTGAGCTCCTACAATGAGCAGTTCTTC.

Many counts were recorded for this clonotype. The chain joins TRBV20-1 to TRBJ1-1, with D unresolved. Trimming removed 1 base from V and 3 bases from J, with 9 bases in between. Germline loops: CDR1 DFQATT, CDR2 SNEGSKA (reference sequence). The CDR3 covers 13 residues. CDR3 protein: CSARVSQDTEAFF. The CDR3 coding sequence is TGCAGTGCTAGAGTAAGTCAGGACACTGAAGCTTTCTTT.

A few counts support this clonotype. CDR3 nucleotides: TGTGCCAGCAGCCCATACATTACAACTACGGATACGCAGTATTTT. Protein: CASSPYITTTDTQYF. The chain has TRBV14 and TRBJ2-3; the D is unclear. CDR1 SGHDN and CDR2 FVKESK come from the germline V gene. V lost 4 bases, J lost 6 bases, and 17 bases lay in between. This CDR3 spans 15 amino acids.

This clonotype came up a few times. The chain recombines TRBV2 with TRBJ1-4, with D unclear. Looked up from germline, CDR1 is SNHLY and CDR2 is FYNNEI. The CDR3 consists of 16 residues. V gave up 1 base and J gave up 4 bases, with 13 bases separating them. In DNA, the CDR3 is TGTGCCAGCAGTGAAGGGGTGGGCAGAGGTAATGAAAAACTGTTTTTT. This translates into CASSEGVGRGNEKLFF.

Worth noting for this clonotype: A junction boundary mismatches the germline segment, possibly from a read error. The V call is TRBV19, the J call TRBJ1-1, with D possibly being TRBD1 (6 bases). Germline CDR1 and CDR2: LNHDA and SQIVND (reference sequence). CDR3 size: 12 residues. CDR3 sequence (DNA): TGTGCCAGTAAGTACGGGGACACTGAAACTTTCTTT. This codes for CASKYGDTETFF. The entire variable domain, with the rest obtained from reference TRBV19 and TRBJ1-1, is as follows: DGGITQSPKYLFRKEGQNVTLSCEQNLNHDAMYWYRQDPGQGLRLIYYSQIVNDFQKGDIAEGYSVSREKKESFPLTVTSAQKNPTAFYLCASKYGDTETFFGQGTRLTVV.

The rearrangement joins TRBV5-6 to TRBJ1-4, with D hard to call. CDR3 length: 13 amino acids. The V end lost 3 bases, the J end lost 7 bases, and 10 bases lay between the germline ends. CDR1 is SGHDT and CDR2 is YYEEEE in the germline V gene. DNA of the CDR3: TGTGCCAGCAGCTCGGTAGTTGGTGAAAAACTGTTTTTT. Translated: CASSSVVGEKLFF.

The rearrangement links TRBV4-1 to TRBJ1-4; D is undetermined. This CDR3 is 14 amino acids long. Trimming stripped 5 bases from V and 4 bases from J, with 11 bases between. Germline CDR1 reads MGHRA; CDR2 reads YSYEKL. This chain's CDR3 is CASSGRSHNEKLFF. CDR3 nucleotide sequence: TGCGCCAGCAGCGGACGTAGCCATAATGAAAAACTGTTTTTT.

At least ten counts were recorded for this clonotype. The chain combines TRBV10-1 with TRBJ1-2, with D hard to call. This CDR3 comprises 13 residues. The ends were cut back, 0 bases at V and 4 bases at J, with 6 bases in the middle. Looked up from germline, CDR1 is WNHNN and CDR2 is SYGVQD (reference sequence). The CDR3 loop is CASSESVSYGYTF. The CDR3 bases are TGCGCCAGCAGTGAGTCGGTGTCCTATGGCTACACCTTC.

This clonotype was seen just once. The J gene is TRBJ1-6, the V gene TRBV10-3, with D tentatively TRBD1 (5 bases). The CDR3 length is 14 residues. In germline, CDR1 is ENHRY, CDR2 SYGVKD. V was pared by 10 bases and J by 12 bases, with 22 bases between. The CDR3 DNA reads TGTGCCACCACACCCAGGGTTCGAAACCAACCCCTCCACTTT. Protein product: CATTPRVRNQPLHF.

The gene calls are TRBV11-2 and TRBJ2-1; 7 nucleotides line up with TRBD1. The V gene end was trimmed by 4 bases and the J gene end by 8 bases; junction bases not matched to a gene: 5. CDR1 is SGHAT, CDR2 FQNNGV, per germline. CDR3 length: 13 residues. CDR3 amino acids: CASSSDRLYEQFF. In nucleotides, the CDR3 is TGTGCCAGCAGCTCGGACAGGCTCTATGAGCAGTTCTTC.

The chain carries TRBV7-8 and TRBJ1-6; no clear D. This CDR3 is 17 amino acids long. V shed 1 base and J shed 7 bases, with 17 bases lying between them. Germline V gene data show CDR1 as SGHVS and CDR2 as FQNEAQ. The CDR3: CASSLDFGSVPNSPLHF. The CDR3 region has the DNA TGTGCCAGCAGCTTAGATTTCGGTTCCGTGCCGAATTCACCCCTCCACTTT.

This clonotype was seen at least ten times. The chain links TRBV28 to TRBJ1-2, with a tentative D call TRBD1 (6 bases). The CDR3 runs 16 residues. Germline V CDR1 and CDR2: MDHEN, SYDVKM. Trimming took off 5 bases at V and 7 bases at J, with 23 bases between the two ends. The CDR3 protein is CASSLNNRVVRGGYTF. In DNA, the CDR3 is TGTGCCAGCAGTCTCAATAACAGGGTAGTAAGGGGTGGCTACACCTTC.